This entry lists 17 T cell receptor beta chains sequenced from one sample in a study of shared clonotypes between healthy human individuals. Terminally differentiated effector memory CD45RA+ cells were excluded by CCR7 positive selection of CD45RO-negative cells. Sequenced by immunoSEQ multiplex PCR; TCRdb stores in-frame clones only, minus some. The table records some 2 million clones, approximately 94% of them present only once. The sample comprised naive CD8+ T cells sorted from blood. These TCRs come from a man aged 18 to 35 in good health.

Notes on this clone: In the same sample, other DNA sequences code for this CDR3. The chain couples TRBV19 to TRBJ2-2; no reliable D call. Trimming took off 5 bases at V and 3 bases at J, with 4 bases between the two ends. Germline-derived CDR1 and CDR2 are LNHDA and SQIVND (reference sequence). CDR3 length: 12 amino acids. In DNA form, the CDR3 reads TGTGCCAGTAGTCCATACACCGGGGAGCTGTTTTTT. Its translation is CASSPYTGELFF. Supplemented by reference TRBV19 and TRBJ2-2, the full variable domain reads DGGITQSPKYLFRKEGQNVTLSCEQNLNHDAMYWYRQDPGQGLRLIYYSQIVNDFQKGDIAEGYSVSREKKESFPLTVTSAQKNPTAFYLCASSPYTGELFFGEGSRLTVL.

This clone was counted a single time. The same CDR3 also results from other DNA sequences found in this sample. The rearrangement links TRBV9 to TRBJ2-7; perhaps TRBD1 as D (7 bases). The CDR3 consists of 14 residues. CDR1 is SGDLS and CDR2 is YYNGEE in the germline V gene. V gave up 0 bases and J gave up 6 bases, with 13 bases separating them. The CDR3 coding sequence is TGTGCCAGCAGCGTAGGACAGGGAGGAAGCGAGCAGTACTTC. It specifies CASSVGQGGSEQYF.

The chain uses TRBV13 and TRBJ1-1, with D tentatively TRBD1 (5 bases). The CDR3 contains 15 residues. Trimming shortened V by 3 bases and J by 3 bases, and 14 bases separated the two germline ends. Germline lookup yields CDR1 PRHDT and CDR2 FYEKMQ (reference sequence). CDR3 in DNA: TGTGCCAGCAGCTTCATATTCGGGGCTGACACTGAAGCTTTCTTT. Its protein product is CASSFIFGADTEAFF.

The chain recombines TRBV7-9 with TRBJ1-5; the match to TRBD1 covers 12 bases. Germline trimming cut 5 bases from V and 1 base from J; bases unmatched to any gene: 12. The CDR3 runs 19 residues. The germline V gene encodes CDR1 SEHNR and CDR2 FQNEAQ (reference sequence). The CDR3 loop is CASSTSGTGGGWSNQPQHF. CDR3 in DNA: TGTGCCAGCAGCACATCCGGGACAGGGGGCGGTTGGAGCAATCAGCCCCAGCATTTT.

This chain links TRBV4-1 with TRBJ2-3, with D unresolved. The CDR3 has 13 amino acids. Per germline, CDR1 MGHRA and CDR2 YSYEKL. V was pared by 4 bases and J by 0 bases, with 5 bases between. The CDR3 coding sequence is TGCGCCAGCAGCCCGCATAGCACAGATACGCAGTATTTT. It yields the protein CASSPHSTDTQYF.

J is TRBJ1-1 and V is TRBV10-3; no firm D call. This CDR3 region has 13 residues. From germline, CDR1 is ENHRY and CDR2 SYGVKD. V lost 6 bases and J 3 bases, leaving 11 bases between the germline ends. CDR3: CAISADWDTEAFF. CDR3 coding DNA: TGTGCCATCAGCGCGGACTGGGACACTGAAGCTTTCTTT.

This clone was detected once. The genes are TRBV12-5 and TRBJ1-1; TRBD1 might be the D (5 bases). CDR3 length: 12 residues. CDR1 is LGHNT and CDR2 is FRNRAP in the germline V gene. V was cut by 3 bases and J by 4 bases, with 6 bases left in between. This chain's CDR3 is CASGLGATEAFF. CDR3 nucleotide sequence: TGTGCTAGTGGTTTAGGGGCCACTGAAGCTTTCTTT.

The V and J genes are TRBV30 and TRBJ1-1; D ambiguous. This CDR3 contains 14 residues. With 0 bases removed from V and 0 bases from J, the gap between germline ends came to 8 bases. The V gene's germline CDR1 is GTSNPN and CDR2 SVGIG (reference sequence). This chain's CDR3 is CAWSVAQMNTEAFF. The CDR3 DNA follows: TGTGCCTGGAGTGTGGCTCAGATGAACACTGAAGCTTTCTTT.

The chain employs TRBV5-6 and TRBJ2-7; D uncertain. V lost 0 bases, J lost 2 bases, and 6 bases lay in between. The V gene's germline CDR1 is SGHDT and CDR2 YYEEEE. This CDR3 region has 13 residues. This CDR3 reads CASSLVSAYEQYF. The CDR3 DNA follows: TGTGCCAGCAGCTTGGTCAGCGCCTACGAGCAGTACTTC.

The V and J genes are TRBV15 and TRBJ2-5; D remains unclear. V shed 1 base and J shed 4 bases, with 16 bases lying between them. There are 16 residues in the CDR3. Germline lookup yields CDR1 LNHNV and CDR2 YYDKDF (reference sequence). The CDR3 sequence is CATSRAWEGSGETQYF. The CDR3 region has the DNA TGTGCCACCAGCAGAGCCTGGGAAGGGTCGGGAGAGACCCAGTACTTC.

The CDR3 DNA reads as TGTGCCAGCAGCTTCCCCCCCGCAGGGGTGAACACTGAAGCTTTCTTT. It encodes CASSFPPAGVNTEAFF. V usage is TRBV5-4 and J usage is TRBJ1-1, with D perhaps matching TRBD1 (6 bases). CDR3 length: 16 residues. V was cut by 2 bases and J by 0 bases, with 14 bases left in between. CDR1 SGHNT and CDR2 YYREEE come from the germline V gene (reference sequence).

The chain employs TRBV6-5 and TRBJ1-2; D ambiguous. The CDR3 totals 13 residues. Trimming shortened V by 0 bases and J by 5 bases, and 7 bases separated the two germline ends. CDR1 and CDR2 (germline): MNHEY, SVGAGI. The CDR3 nucleotides read TGTGCCAGCAGTTACTCGGCAGTTTATGGCTACACCTTC. This codes for CASSYSAVYGYTF.

This rearrangement joins TRBV19 to TRBJ1-2; 7 bases match TRBD1. Germline-derived CDR1 and CDR2 are LNHDA and SQIVND (reference sequence). With V trimmed by 3 bases and J by 6 bases, 10 bases remained unmatched. The CDR3 is made up of 15 amino acids. The CDR3 DNA reads as TGTGCCAGTAGTATTCACCGACAGGGACGCAATGGCTACACCTTC. Amino acids: CASSIHRQGRNGYTF. Filled out from reference TRBV19 and TRBJ1-2, the complete variable domain reads DGGITQSPKYLFRKEGQNVTLSCEQNLNHDAMYWYRQDPGQGLRLIYYSQIVNDFQKGDIAEGYSVSREKKESFPLTVTSAQKNPTAFYLCASSIHRQGRNGYTFGSGTRLTVV.

The chain carries TRBV4-3 and TRBJ2-7; a possible D gene is TRBD2 (6 bases). There are 14 residues in the CDR3. The V end was cut by 0 bases, the J end by 6 bases, with 12 bases between. CDR1 and CDR2 from the germline V gene are LGHNA and YSLEER. The DNA of the CDR3 is TGCGCCAGCAGCCAAGACGACGGGACTGGCGAGCAGTACTTC. Translated: CASSQDDGTGEQYF.

This clone was counted a single time. The chain carries TRBV27 and TRBJ1-2, with 9 bases matching TRBD1. The germline CDR1 and CDR2 sequences are MNHEY and SMNVEV (reference sequence). The J segment lost 6 bases and the V segment lost 6 bases, leaving 5 bases of the junction unmatched. The length of the CDR3 is 13 residues. CDR3 region: CASSRRTGDGYTF. The CDR3 DNA sequence: TGTGCCAGCAGCCGTAGGACAGGGGATGGCTACACCTTC.

A remark on this clone: Within the sample, other DNA sequences also encode this same CDR3. The CDR3 DNA sequence: TGTGCCAGCAGCTTAGACCCAGGAACCTACGAGCAGTACTTC. This codes for CASSLDPGTYEQYF. The chain has TRBV7-9 and TRBJ2-7; no reliable D call. The CDR3 is 14 amino acids. Germline V gene data show CDR1 as SEHNR and CDR2 as FQNEAQ (reference sequence). The ends were cut back, 1 base at V and 2 bases at J, with 9 bases in the middle.

About this clone itself: The sample carries other DNA sequences with the same CDR3. The chain recombines TRBV27 with TRBJ2-7, with 10 bases identical to TRBD1. This CDR3 region has 13 residues. CDR1 is MNHEY, CDR2 SMNVEV, per germline (reference sequence). V shed 6 bases, J shed 6 bases, and the junction held 5 bases outside the gene matches. The CDR3 sequence is CASSRGTGVEQYF. The CDR3 coding sequence is TGTGCCAGCAGCCGCGGGACAGGGGTCGAGCAGTACTTC.